The entry below describes one T cell receptor beta chain. Its target is not known. Before the COVID-19 pandemic, during about 2011-2018, CD4+ T cells were taken from unexposed donors. The CDR3 is 14 residues long. Germline-derived CDR1 and CDR2 are SGHNT and YENEEA. Between the trimmed V and J ends, which lost 2 bases and 10 bases, there was a span of 15 bases. The sample comes from a study of CD4 T cells in relation to SARS-CoV-2 and coronaviruses. Study background: Crossreactive spike epitopes shared across donors were mapped to their HLA restriction.

Study-level findings and limits: No donor gave both pre-pandemic and post-infection samples. About 65% of donors had memory CD4+ clonotypes crossrecognizing SARS-CoV-2 and common cold coronavirus spike. The assay detects memory recall responses, not culture-primed primary responses.

The table came from immunoSEQ multiplex PCR; TCRdb's copy has only in-frame clones and leaves some out. The repertoire holds about 59,000 clones, just over 85% seen once, with about 1.3% in the top ten. The clonotype originates from a human donor in good health. The chain has TRBV11-3 and TRBJ2-1, with D perhaps TRBD2 (6 bases). Specimen: memory CD4+ T cells from PBMCs. CDR3 residues: CASSLSFGTGEQFF. The DNA of the CDR3 is TGTGCCAGCAGCTTATCGTTCGGGACTGGGGAGCAGTTCTTC. Full variable domain (remainder filled in from reference TRBV11-3 and TRBJ2-1): EAGVVQSPRYKIIEKKQPVAFWCNPISGHNTLYWYLQNLGQGPELLIRYENEEAVDDSQLPKDRFSAERLKGVDSTLKIQPAELGDSAVYLCASSLSFGTGEQFFGPGTRLTVL.